Each of the 30 T cell receptor beta chains below was sequenced from the same sample in a study of PD-1 blockade in classical Hodgkin lymphoma. Assay: immunoSEQ multiplex PCR; the TCRdb copy retains only in-frame clones and omits some. The sample has tens of thousands of clones, 70% to 80% seen once; the top ten hold around 20%. As to time point: cycle 4 day 1 (C4D1), after less than 7 weeks of nivolumab. Each patient experienced a relapse that followed autologous stem cell transplantation, and brentuximab vedotin exposure varied. The specimen comprised peripheral blood mononuclear cells (PBMCs), sampled before the fourth cycle of nivolumab. The receptors come from a human donor with classical Hodgkin lymphoma.

The chain recombines TRBV30 with TRBJ1-5; maybe TRBD1 (6 bases). V gave up 6 bases and J gave up 4 bases, with 13 bases separating them. Germline loops: CDR1 GTSNPN, CDR2 SVGIG (reference sequence). The CDR3 is 13 residues long. The CDR3 DNA follows: TGTGCCTGCTGTGGGCAGGGGAATCAGCCCCAGCATTTT. This sequence encodes CACCGQGNQPQHF.

With respect to this clone: The final CDR3 position lacks the conserved phenylalanine or tryptophan, pointing to a likely read error. The limits of the CDR3 on the DNA are not certain, so only TCRdb's listed CDR3 is given. V gene TRBV4-2 combines with J gene TRBJ2-7; no check of the table's D call, TRBD2, against the DNA was made. CDR1 and CDR2 from the germline V gene are LGHNA and YNFKEQ. The CDR3 is 9 residues long, ends included. The CDR3 protein is CASSSGTPG.

This chain joins TRBV28 and TRBJ2-1, with D uncertain. Per germline, CDR1 MDHEN and CDR2 SYDVKM. Between the trimmed V and J ends, which lost 3 bases and 8 bases, there was a span of 14 bases. The CDR3 has 14 amino acids. The CDR3 reads CASSFWSQHHEQFF. The DNA for the CDR3 is TGTGCCAGCAGTTTCTGGAGCCAGCACCATGAGCAGTTCTTC. Variable domain in full (rest from reference TRBV28 and TRBJ2-1): DVKVTQSSRYLVKRTGEKVFLECVQDMDHENMFWYRQDPGLGLRLIYFSYDVKMKEKGDIPEGYSVSREKKERFSLILESASTNQTSMYLCASSFWSQHHEQFFGPGTRLTVL.

The rearrangement joins TRBV28 to TRBJ2-5; D is possibly TRBD2 (5 bases). CDR3 length: 13 amino acids. V dropped 7 bases and J dropped 10 bases, with 19 bases sitting between them. The germline CDR1 and CDR2 sequences are MDHEN and SYDVKM. The CDR3 sequence: CASNIAGRDRQYF. For the CDR3, the DNA is TGTGCCAGCAATATTGCCGGACGGGATCGCCAGTACTTC.

This chain links TRBV30 with TRBJ2-7; 10 bases are shared with TRBD1. The J segment lost 6 bases and the V segment lost 2 bases, leaving 7 bases of the junction unmatched. The V gene's germline CDR1 is GTSNPN and CDR2 SVGIG (reference sequence). The CDR3 length is 14 residues. The CDR3 DNA is TGTGCCTGGAGTACCGGGACAGGGGACTCCGAGCAGTACTTC. Translating it yields CAWSTGTGDSEQYF.

The J gene is TRBJ2-5, the V gene TRBV5-1; TRBD2 agrees at 7 bases. The V segment lost 2 bases and the J segment 5 bases; nucleotides outside the gene matches: 9. CDR1 and CDR2 (germline): SGHRS, YFSETQ. The CDR3 is 15 amino acids. CDR3 region: CASSFGGSGGETQYF. CDR3 bases: TGCGCCAGCAGCTTCGGCGGGAGCGGCGGGGAGACCCAGTACTTC.

As DNA, the CDR3 is TGTGCCAGCAGCTCCGGGACAGGGGGCGTTGGGAACATTCAGTACTTC. Translation gives CASSSGTGGVGNIQYF. This chain links TRBV5-4 with TRBJ2-4; 12 bases agree with TRBD1. The CDR3 has 16 residues. Per the germline V gene, CDR1 is SGHNT and CDR2 is YYREEE (reference sequence). After removal of 3 bases from V and 7 bases from J, the junction contained 8 bases not matched to a gene.

The V gene is TRBV11-3, the J gene TRBJ2-5; TRBD2 aligns across 7 bases. Germline assignment: CDR1 SGHNT and CDR2 YENEEA. J lost 4 bases, V lost 1 base, and 15 bases had no gene match. The CDR3 has 18 residues. CDR3: CASSLVKWQAGVSETQYF. The CDR3 nucleotides read TGTGCCAGCAGCTTAGTAAAGTGGCAGGCGGGAGTGTCAGAGACCCAGTACTTC.

This sequence joins TRBV7-2 and TRBJ2-7, with D possibly TRBD2 on 5 matching bases. Germline CDR1 SGHTA, CDR2 FQGNSA. This CDR3 is 15 amino acids long. V was trimmed by 4 bases and J by 0 bases, leaving 13 bases between them. The CDR3 protein is CASSSPAVSSYEQYF. The CDR3 bases are TGTGCCAGCAGCTCACCAGCGGTTAGCTCCTACGAGCAGTACTTC.

The chain joins TRBV11-3 to TRBJ2-5; weak D call: TRBD2 (6 bases). The CDR3 length is 13 residues. Germline-derived CDR1 and CDR2 are SGHNT and YENEEA. V was cut by 0 bases and J by 9 bases, with 11 bases left in between. The CDR3 nucleotides read TGTGCCAGCAGCTTAGAAGCGGAGGGGTCCCAGTACTTC. It translates to CASSLEAEGSQYF.

The chain couples TRBV9 to TRBJ1-1; D is unclear. The V end was cut by 3 bases, the J end by 1 base, with 13 bases between. This CDR3 spans 15 amino acids. Germline loops: CDR1 SGDLS, CDR2 YYNGEE. CDR3 amino acids: CASSGGSLGNTEAFF. DNA for the CDR3: TGTGCCAGCAGCGGAGGCAGCCTAGGGAACACTGAAGCTTTCTTT. The variable domain in full, with the rest retrieved from reference TRBV9 and TRBJ1-1, is DSGVTQTPKHLITATGQRVTLRCSPRSGDLSVYWYQQSLDQGLQFLIQYYNGEERAKGNILERFSAQQFPDLHSELNLSSLELGDSALYFCASSGGSLGNTEAFFGQGTRLTVV.

This chain joins TRBV9 and TRBJ1-1; 8 positions agree with TRBD1. This CDR3 contains 13 residues. Looked up from germline, CDR1 is SGDLS and CDR2 is YYNGEE. V lost 8 bases and J lost 0; bases outside the gene matches: 3. The CDR3 sequence is CASGTGLNTEAFF. CDR3 DNA: TGTGCCAGTGGGACAGGTTTGAACACTGAAGCTTTCTTT.

The rearrangement joins TRBV2 to TRBJ2-1; D is unclear. Germline V gives CDR1 SNHLY, CDR2 FYNNEI. The CDR3 is 14 amino acids. With 6 bases removed from V and 0 bases from J, the gap between germline ends came to 9 bases. CDR3 sequence: CASRGTNSYNEQFF. As DNA, the CDR3 is TGTGCCAGCAGGGGAACCAACTCCTACAATGAGCAGTTCTTC.

This clone has only one observation. J is TRBJ1-2 and V is TRBV6-5, with D tentatively TRBD1 (5 bases). The germline CDR1 and CDR2 sequences are MNHEY and SVGAGI. This CDR3 is 13 amino acids long. V was pared by 5 bases and J by 2 bases, with 9 bases between. In DNA, the CDR3 is TGTGCCAGCAGTCCGACAGAGAACTATGGCTACACCTTC. It yields the protein CASSPTENYGYTF.

The V and J genes are TRBV5-5 and TRBJ1-4; D remains ambiguous. Germline CDR1 and CDR2: SGHKS and YYEKEE (reference sequence). The CDR3 runs 15 residues. V dropped 0 bases and J dropped 0 bases, with 6 bases sitting between them. The DNA for the CDR3 is TGTGCCAGCAGCTTGGGCCTCGCAACTAATGAAAAACTGTTTTTT. Amino acid sequence: CASSLGLATNEKLFF.

In this sample, this clone turned up a few times. The chain is built from TRBV6-9 and TRBJ2-4, with TRBD2 as a possible D gene (6 bases). Trimming cost V 3 bases and J 8 bases, with 17 bases left between them. The CDR3 has 15 amino acids. Per germline, CDR1 MNHGY and CDR2 SVAAGI. The CDR3 spells CASSYAVLSGDIQYF. CDR3 nucleotide sequence: TGTGCCAGCAGTTACGCCGTCCTATCGGGGGACATTCAGTACTTC.

The CDR3 spells CASNTGERNYGYTF. The CDR3 coding sequence is TGTGCCAGCAATACAGGGGAAAGGAACTATGGCTACACCTTC. The chain couples TRBV2 to TRBJ1-2; 7 bases map to TRBD1. The CDR3 consists of 14 residues. V trimming: 7 bases; J trimming: 2 bases; junction bases outside the gene matches: 7. The germline CDR1 and CDR2 sequences are SNHLY and FYNNEI.

The chain combines TRBV6-5 with TRBJ2-1; perhaps D is TRBD1 or TRBD2 (5 bases each). In germline, CDR1 is MNHEY, CDR2 SVGAGI. V was trimmed by 8 bases and J by 2 bases, leaving 13 bases between them. The length of the CDR3 is 14 residues. CDR3 DNA: TGTGCCAGCGGACCCGGGACGACCTACAATGAGCAGTTCTTC. It specifies CASGPGTTYNEQFF.

This clone appeared a few times. The chain recombines TRBV28 with TRBJ1-1; D unclear. Germline CDR1 and CDR2: MDHEN and SYDVKM. The CDR3 runs 14 residues. The ends were cut back, 6 bases at V and 1 base at J, with 12 bases in the middle. The CDR3 region has the DNA TGTGCCAGCAGCTCCCCTGGGTCGAACACTGAAGCTTTCTTT. Its protein product is CASSSPGSNTEAFF.

The V call is TRBV18, the J call TRBJ1-4; no reliable D call. The CDR3 spans 14 residues. The V gene's germline CDR1 is KGHSH and CDR2 LQKENI. The V end was cut by 1 base, the J end by 6 bases, with 9 bases between. Here the CDR3 reads CASSPQAGDEKLFF. The CDR3 DNA reads TGTGCCAGCTCACCACAGGCCGGGGATGAAAAACTGTTTTTT.

To note about this clone: Germline and junction disagree at one end, which may indicate a read error. The genes are TRBV7-7 and TRBJ2-7, with 14 bases aligning to TRBD2. The CDR3 is made up of 18 amino acids. CDR1 and CDR2 (germline): SSHAT, FNYEAQ (reference sequence). CDR3 loop: CASSQKPGGTSGSHEQYF. The CDR3 DNA is TGTGCTAGCAGCCAAAAACCAGGGGGGACTAGCGGGAGCCACGAGCAGTACTTC.

The rearrangement uses TRBV7-9 and TRBJ1-4; TRBD1 might be the D (5 bases). Germline CDR1 is SEHNR and CDR2 is FQNEAQ (reference sequence). The CDR3 runs to 15 residues. Trimming pared 3 bases from V and 2 bases from J, leaving 10 bases between. The CDR3 DNA is TGTGCCAGCAGCTTCGGAAGGGGCACTAATGAAAAACTGTTTTTT. Translation gives CASSFGRGTNEKLFF.

To note about this clone: A read error may account for a junction end that differs from germline. The J gene is TRBJ1-2, the V gene TRBV9, with 8 nucleotides matching TRBD1. This CDR3 spans 13 amino acids. The germline CDR1 and CDR2 sequences are SGDLS and YYNGEE. CDR3 loop: CASSVDPGQGKAF. The CDR3 DNA sequence: TGTGCCAGCAGCGTAGATCCCGGACAGGGTAAAGCCTTC.

The V gene is TRBV28, the J gene TRBJ1-3; weak D call: TRBD1 (6 bases). CDR3 size: 14 residues. The V gene's germline CDR1 is MDHEN and CDR2 SYDVKM. V lost 4 bases to trimming and J lost 8 bases, with 15 bases between them. CDR3 in amino acids: CASSSQGRGDTIYF. CDR3 nucleotides: TGTGCCAGCAGTTCCCAGGGGCGAGGGGACACCATATATTTT. The whole variable domain, remainder taken from reference TRBV28 and TRBJ1-3, is DVKVTQSSRYLVKRTGEKVFLECVQDMDHENMFWYRQDPGLGLRLIYFSYDVKMKEKGDIPEGYSVSREKKERFSLILESASTNQTSMYLCASSSQGRGDTIYFGEGSWLTVV.

The chain has TRBV9 and TRBJ2-2; D not certain. The length of the CDR3 is 15 residues. Per germline, CDR1 SGDLS and CDR2 YYNGEE. Trimming pared 3 bases from V and 5 bases from J, leaving 14 bases between. The CDR3 bases are TGTGCCAGCAGCGCTACGGGCTACCAAACCGGGGAGCTGTTTTTT. The encoded protein is CASSATGYQTGELFF.

This chain uses TRBV5-1 with TRBJ1-3; 7 nucleotides match TRBD1. The CDR3 consists of 14 residues. Germline V gene sequence: CDR1 SGHRS, CDR2 YFSETQ. After removal of 4 bases from V and 2 bases from J, the junction contained 3 bases not matched to a gene. In nucleotides, the CDR3 is TGCGCCAGCAGCCTACAGGGGACTGGAAACACCATATATTTT. Translated: CASSLQGTGNTIYF.

The chain is built from TRBV5-6 and TRBJ1-2; the match to TRBD1 covers 9 bases. Germline trimming cut 4 bases from V and 7 bases from J; bases unmatched to any gene: 2. In germline, CDR1 is SGHDT, CDR2 YYEEEE. This CDR3 comprises 12 residues. The chain's CDR3 is CASSVQGAGYTF. In DNA, the CDR3 is TGTGCCAGCAGCGTACAGGGGGCTGGCTACACCTTC. The full variable domain, completed using reference TRBV5-6 and TRBJ1-2, is DAGVTQSPTHLIKTRGQQVTLRCSPKSGHDTVSWYQQALGQGPQFIFQYYEEEERQRGNFPDRFSGHQFPNYSSELNVNALLLGDSALYLCASSVQGAGYTFGSGTRLTVV.

The chain carries TRBV27 and TRBJ1-5; D remains unclear. CDR1 MNHEY and CDR2 SMNVEV come from the germline V gene (reference sequence). Trimming removed 2 bases from V and 4 bases from J, with 12 bases in between. This CDR3 is 15 amino acids long. The CDR3 DNA reads TGTGCCAGCAGTTTAACGGGGAGTGGTAATCAGCCCCAGCATTTT. Amino acids: CASSLTGSGNQPQHF.

This clone was counted once. This chain links TRBV14 with TRBJ1-2; D gene ambiguous. Germline loops: CDR1 SGHDN, CDR2 FVKESK. The V end was cut by 4 bases, the J end by 5 bases, with 14 bases between. The length of the CDR3 is 14 residues. CDR3 sequence reads: CASSPLGNGYGYTF. The CDR3 bases are TGTGCCAGCAGCCCGTTGGGAAACGGTTATGGCTACACCTTC.

V is TRBV4-3 and J is TRBJ2-6; D perhaps matches TRBD1 (5 bases). Trimming pared 0 bases from V and 8 bases from J, leaving 14 bases between. Germline CDR1 reads LGHNA; CDR2 reads YSLEER. This CDR3 is built from 16 residues. The CDR3 bases are TGCGCCAGCAGCCAAGATCTGCAGGGCCCGCCCAACGTCCTGACTTTC. Translation gives CASSQDLQGPPNVLTF.